This TCR beta chain came from a study of T cell responses to AZD1222 COVID-19 vaccine. Whole-study findings and limits: No repertoire was sampled before or during the peak T cell response, only after it.

A note on this clone: Its cognate antigen is unknown.

TCRdb keeps only in-frame clones here, not all; method: immunoSEQ multiplex PCR. The top ten hold 2.5% to 3% of the sample, which has 150,000 or so clones, approximately 88% seen once. Germline V gene lookup returns CDR1 LGHDT and CDR2 YNNKEL (reference sequence). The ends lost 4 bases at V and 3 bases at J; junction bases unmatched: 6. CDR3 length: 14 residues. The receptor's source is an adult in good health. The rearrangement links TRBV3-1 (or the pseudogene TRBV3-2) to TRBJ2-7; 7 bases match TRBD2. Material: peripheral blood, obtained on day 0 of AZD1222 vaccination. CDR3 amino acids: CASSPGGRGYEQYF. CDR3 in DNA: TGTGCCAGCAGCCCCGGCGGGAGAGGCTACGAGCAGTACTTC.